This TCR beta chain was identified in a study of OX40 agonist ivuxolimab in advanced cancers. This CDR3 comprises 17 residues. Germline values: CDR1 SGHNT, CDR2 YENEEA. Between the trimmed V and J ends, which lost 4 bases and 0 bases, there was a span of 15 bases. This table comes from immunoSEQ multiplex PCR, and its TCRdb copy is limited to in-frame clones, with some not included. Among around 53,000 clones, around four fifths were seen once, and the ten largest hold approximately 2.5%. This specimen consisted of CD4+ or CD8+ T cells sorted from blood, obtained in a trial of the OX40 agonist ivuxolimab. The clonotype comes from an adult with an advanced solid tumor such as melanoma, head and neck, liver or kidney cancer. The J gene is TRBJ2-2, the V gene TRBV11-3; TRBD1 might be the D (6 bases). CDR3 residues: CASSWPIEGANTGELFF. DNA for the CDR3: TGTGCCAGCAGCTGGCCTATAGAGGGGGCGAACACCGGGGAGCTGTTTTTT.